These T cell receptor beta chains were read from a single sample in a study of blood T cell repertoires in COVID-19. Profiling relied on immunoSEQ multiplex PCR, and the TCRdb table lists in-frame clones only, not all of them. Of 90,000 to 100,000 clones detected, approximately 86% appear once; the ten largest clones hold 1.5% to 2%. Sequenced sample: peripheral blood. These receptors originate from an elderly man with acute or convalescent COVID-19. Both conserved end residues are part of each CDR3. The D gene is left open where the match is weak. Some rows have no size entry. The others give once, few or many, or a class for an expanded clone.

d_gene: TRBD2
len: 12
abundance: .
j_gene: TRBJ2-3
v_gene: TRBV29-1
CDR3nt: TGCAGCGTTGAAGCGGGGGGAGATACGCAGTATTTT
CDR3aa: CSVEAGGDTQYF

d_gene: .
len: 14
abundance: once
j_gene: TRBJ1-4
v_gene: TRBV2
CDR3nt: TGTGCCAGCACTATGGGGCGCCCGAGGGAAAAACTGTTTTTT
CDR3aa: CASTMGRPREKLFF

d_gene: TRBD1
len: 15
abundance: few
j_gene: TRBJ2-1
v_gene: TRBV4-1
CDR3nt: TGCGCCAGCAGCCATAGGACAGGGGGTATGAATGAGCAGTTCTTC
CDR3aa: CASSHRTGGMNEQFF

d_gene: TRBD2
len: 15
abundance: .
j_gene: TRBJ2-3
v_gene: TRBV9
CDR3nt: TGTGCCAGCAGCGGGACTAGCGGGAGATTCGATACGCAGTATTTT
CDR3aa: CASSGTSGRFDTQYF

d_gene: .
len: 14
abundance: .
j_gene: TRBJ2-1
v_gene: TRBV6-1
CDR3nt: TGTGCCAGCAGTGAAGAACTTACTTACAATGAGCAGTTCTTC
CDR3aa: CASSEELTYNEQFF

d_gene: TRBD2
len: 15
abundance: .
j_gene: TRBJ2-1
v_gene: TRBV7-2
CDR3nt: TGTGCCAGCAGCTTAAGTAGCGGGAGTGTCGATGAGCAGTTCTTC
CDR3aa: CASSLSSGSVDEQFF

d_gene: .
len: 17
abundance: .
j_gene: TRBJ2-1
v_gene: TRBV10-3
CDR3nt: TGTGCCATCAGTGAAGGGCTTGGGGGGTCGACCTACAATGAGCAGTTCTTC
CDR3aa: CAISEGLGGSTYNEQFF

d_gene: TRBD2
len: 15
abundance: .
j_gene: TRBJ2-1
v_gene: TRBV19
CDR3nt: TGTGCCAGTAGTACAACTAGCGGCTCCTACAATGAGCAGTTCTTC
CDR3aa: CASSTTSGSYNEQFF

d_gene: TRBD1
len: 14
abundance: .
j_gene: TRBJ1-2
v_gene: TRBV19
CDR3nt: TGTGCCAGTAGTCTTTCAGGGGGCGTCTATGGCTACACCTTC
CDR3aa: CASSLSGGVYGYTF

d_gene: TRBD1
len: 16
abundance: few
j_gene: TRBJ1-1
v_gene: TRBV5-6
CDR3nt: TGTGCCAGCAGCTTTGGTTTCAGGGGGATGAACACTGAAGCTTTCTTT
CDR3aa: CASSFGFRGMNTEAFF

d_gene: .
len: 13
abundance: .
j_gene: TRBJ1-1
v_gene: TRBV6-6
CDR3nt: TGTGCCAGCAGACGCGGCCAGAACACTGAAGCTTTCTTT
CDR3aa: CASRRGQNTEAFF

d_gene: TRBD1
len: 15
abundance: few
j_gene: TRBJ1-1
v_gene: TRBV9
CDR3nt: TGTGCCAGCAGCGTATGGACAGGGGAGAGGACTGAAGCTTTCTTT
CDR3aa: CASSVWTGERTEAFF

d_gene: TRBD1
len: 15
abundance: .
j_gene: TRBJ1-5
v_gene: TRBV28
CDR3nt: TGTGCCAGCAGCTTGGGAACAGGGGGCGGTCAGCCCCAGCATTTT
CDR3aa: CASSLGTGGGQPQHF

d_gene: TRBD1
len: 15
abundance: .
j_gene: TRBJ2-7
v_gene: TRBV5-1
CDR3nt: TGCGCCAGCAGCTCCGGACAGGGGGCCCCCTACGAGCAGTACTTC
CDR3aa: CASSSGQGAPYEQYF

d_gene: TRBD2
len: 15
abundance: .
j_gene: TRBJ2-3
v_gene: TRBV28
CDR3nt: TGTGCCAGCAGTTCGCCGGGACTAGCATTAAATACGCAGTATTTT
CDR3aa: CASSSPGLALNTQYF

d_gene: .
len: 15
abundance: .
j_gene: TRBJ1-3
v_gene: TRBV27
CDR3nt: TGTGCCAGCAGCCCCCTTTGGAGCTCTGGAAACACCATATATTTT
CDR3aa: CASSPLWSSGNTIYF

d_gene: TRBD2
len: 17
abundance: .
j_gene: TRBJ2-3
v_gene: TRBV27
CDR3nt: TGTGCCAGCGGGAAAGCCTTACTAGCGGGTGGGGTAGATACGCAGTATTTT
CDR3aa: CASGKALLAGGVDTQYF

d_gene: .
len: 13
abundance: .
j_gene: TRBJ1-1
v_gene: TRBV29-1
CDR3nt: TGCAGCGTCCTTGGACATGAAGGGTCTGAAGCTTTCTTT
CDR3aa: CSVLGHEGSEAFF

d_gene: .
len: 15
abundance: .
j_gene: TRBJ2-7
v_gene: TRBV5-6
CDR3nt: TGTGCCAGCAGCTTACAGGGCCACCTTGGGTACGAGCAGTACTTC
CDR3aa: CASSLQGHLGYEQYF

d_gene: .
len: 15
abundance: .
j_gene: TRBJ1-1
v_gene: TRBV28
CDR3nt: TGTGCCAGCAGTCCCGACAGGCTTTACGGCACTGAAGCTTTCTTT
CDR3aa: CASSPDRLYGTEAFF

d_gene: TRBD2
len: 16
abundance: .
j_gene: TRBJ2-1
v_gene: TRBV6-1
CDR3nt: TGTGCCAGCAGTGAAGCGCTTCGACTAGCGGGAGGCGAGCAGTTCTTC
CDR3aa: CASSEALRLAGGEQFF

d_gene: TRBD1
len: 19
abundance: .
j_gene: TRBJ2-2
v_gene: TRBV5-6
CDR3nt: TGTGCCAGCAGCTTGGCCGGGGGCAGGGGGCTGGCGAACACCGGGGAGCTGTTTTTT
CDR3aa: CASSLAGGRGLANTGELFF

d_gene: TRBD1
len: 18
abundance: few
j_gene: TRBJ1-4
v_gene: TRBV28
CDR3nt: TGTGCCAGCAGCTCTGGTGGGGACAGCTCTCTAACTAATGAAAAACTGTTTTTT
CDR3aa: CASSSGGDSSLTNEKLFF